These T cell receptor beta chains were read from a single sample in a study of OX40 agonist ivuxolimab in advanced cancers. Libraries were prepared by immunoSEQ multiplex PCR; TCRdb keeps only in-frame clonotypes and omits some of them. This table has some 42,000 clones, 70% to 90% appearing once. Sequenced here: CD4+ or CD8+ T cells sorted from blood, sampled in a trial of the OX40 agonist ivuxolimab. Receptor source: an adult with an advanced solid tumor such as melanoma, head and neck, liver or kidney cancer. Each CDR3 is given with its conserved first and last residue. Fields, in order: V gene, CDR3 length, D gene, J gene, clone size, CDR3 DNA, CDR3 protein. D genes are given only for firm matches. Where a row states a size, it is once, few, many or the class of an expanded clone; other rows omit it.

TRBV18	15	NA	TRBJ1-5	NA	TGTGCCAGCTCACTGGACGGATACCTCAATCAGCCCCAGCATTTT	CASSLDGYLNQPQHF
TRBV5-1	16	TRBD2	TRBJ2-3	NA	TGCGCCAGCAGCTTGCCATTGGGACTAGCCACAGATACGCAGTATTTT	CASSLPLGLATDTQYF
TRBV7-3	11	NA	TRBJ1-1	NA	TGTGCCAGCAGCGCCGGGCCCGAAGCTTTCTTT	CASSAGPEAFF
TRBV5-1	18	NA	TRBJ2-6	NA	TGCGCCAGCAGCTTGGACCAGAATCCCTTCTCTGGGGCCAACGTCCTGACTTTC	CASSLDQNPFSGANVLTF
TRBV6-1	15	TRBD1	TRBJ1-1	NA	TGTGCCAGCAGTCTACAGGGGTATGGGAACACTGAAGCTTTCTTT	CASSLQGYGNTEAFF
TRBV11-2	15	NA	TRBJ1-3	NA	TGTGCCAGCAGCCCTCAGTCCTTCTCTGGAAACACCATATATTTT	CASSPQSFSGNTIYF
TRBV5-6	13	NA	TRBJ1-5	NA	TGTGCCAGCAGCTTGCGTAGCAATCAGCCCCAGCATTTT	CASSLRSNQPQHF
TRBV5-1	16	NA	TRBJ1-3	NA	TGCGCCAGCAGCTTGGCGCCCACCAGCTCTGGAAACACCATATATTTT	CASSLAPTSSGNTIYF
TRBV9	16	TRBD2	TRBJ2-5	NA	TGTGCCAGCAGCCGGACTAGCGGGAGAGTTGGGGAGACCCAGTACTTC	CASSRTSGRVGETQYF
TRBV7-9	17	TRBD2	TRBJ2-1	NA	TGTGCCAGCAGCTTATACCGACTAGCGGGAGTCAATAATGAGCAGTTCTTC	CASSLYRLAGVNNEQFF
TRBV9	15	TRBD1	TRBJ1-4	NA	TGTGCCAGCAGCTATACAGGGGGCTCTAATGAAAAACTGTTTTTT	CASSYTGGSNEKLFF
TRBV7-9	16	NA	TRBJ2-3	NA	TGTGCCAGCAGCTTAGTGTCGGAGGAAGTCGCAGATACGCAGTATTTT	CASSLVSEEVADTQYF
TRBV29-1	10	NA	TRBJ2-3	NA	TGCAGCGTCGGCACAGATACGCAGTATTTT	CSVGTDTQYF
TRBV7-8	13	NA	TRBJ2-7	NA	TGTGCCAGCAGCTTAAGGACAGTTTACGAGCAGTACTTC	CASSLRTVYEQYF
TRBV19	14	NA	TRBJ1-4	NA	TGTGCCAGTAGCAAAGTTACAACTAATGAAAAACTGTTTTTT	CASSKVTTNEKLFF
TRBV6-1	15	TRBD1	TRBJ1-2	NA	TGTGCCAGCAGTGATTTACAGGGGAGGGACTATGGCTACACCTTC	CASSDLQGRDYGYTF
TRBV7-2	14	TRBD2	TRBJ2-5	NA	TGTGCCAGCAGCTTAGCTGCGGGAGGGGAGACCCAGTACTTC	CASSLAAGGETQYF
TRBV7-8	16	NA	TRBJ1-1	NA	TGTGCCAGCAGCTTAGCGAATCAGGGGCTGAGCACTGAAGCTTTCTTT	CASSLANQGLSTEAFF
TRBV7-9	14	TRBD1	TRBJ1-2	NA	TGTGCCAGCAGCGCCCGGGACAGGCTGGATGGCTACACCTTC	CASSARDRLDGYTF
TRBV4-1	14	TRBD2	TRBJ2-3	NA	TGCGCCAGCAGCCGACTAGCGGGGACAGATACGCAGTATTTT	CASSRLAGTDTQYF
TRBV4-3	16	NA	TRBJ1-5	NA	TGCGCCAGCAGCCTTGAGGGGGGCTTGGGCAATCAGCCCCAGCATTTT	CASSLEGGLGNQPQHF
TRBV11-2	15	TRBD1	TRBJ2-7	once	TGTGCCAGCAGCTTAGGTTGGACAGGGAACTACGAGCAGTACTTC	CASSLGWTGNYEQYF
TRBV10-2	14	TRBD1	TRBJ2-5	once	TGCGCCAGCAGTGCTGACAGGGTCTCTTGGACTCAGTACTTC	CASSADRVSWTQYF
TRBV2	13	NA	TRBJ1-5	NA	TGTGCCAGCAGTGTCGCGGGGACCCAGCCCCAGCATTTT	CASSVAGTQPQHF